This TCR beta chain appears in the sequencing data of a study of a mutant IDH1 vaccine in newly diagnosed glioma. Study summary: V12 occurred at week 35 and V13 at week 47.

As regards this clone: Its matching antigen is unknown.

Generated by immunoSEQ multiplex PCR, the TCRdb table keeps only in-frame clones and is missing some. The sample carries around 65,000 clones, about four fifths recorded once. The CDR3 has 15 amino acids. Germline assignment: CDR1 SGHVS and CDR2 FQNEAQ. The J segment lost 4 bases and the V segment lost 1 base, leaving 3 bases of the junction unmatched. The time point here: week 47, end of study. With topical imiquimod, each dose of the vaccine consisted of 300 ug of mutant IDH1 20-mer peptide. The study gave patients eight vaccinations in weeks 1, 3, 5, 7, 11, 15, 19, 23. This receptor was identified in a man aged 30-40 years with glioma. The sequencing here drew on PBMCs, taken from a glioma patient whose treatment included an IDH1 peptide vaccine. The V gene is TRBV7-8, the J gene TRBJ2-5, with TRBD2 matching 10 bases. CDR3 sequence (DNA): TGTGCCAGCAGCTTAGAAGCGGGGGGGCGAGAGACCCAGTACTTC. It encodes CASSLEAGGRETQYF.